One sample yielded the 10 T cell receptor beta chains listed below, sequenced in a study of T cell responses to AZD1222 COVID-19 vaccine. The table came from immunoSEQ multiplex PCR; TCRdb's copy has only in-frame clones and leaves some out. The sample shows more than 95,000 clones, approximately 88% of them seen only once. The sequencing used peripheral blood, collected on day 0 of AZD1222 vaccination. Receptors were obtained from an adult in good health.

The chain links TRBV5-4 to TRBJ1-5; D call uncertain. The V gene lost 4 bases and the J gene lost 0 bases, with 14 bases spanning the gap. CDR1 is SGHNT and CDR2 is YYREEE in the germline V gene (reference sequence). The CDR3 totals 16 residues. The CDR3 sequence is CASSLGGPYSNQPQHF. The CDR3 nucleotides read TGTGCCAGCAGCCTAGGAGGGCCATATAGCAATCAGCCCCAGCATTTT.

About this clone itself: The sample contains more than one DNA sequence encoding this CDR3. This chain links TRBV7-9 with TRBJ1-2; D call uncertain. From germline, CDR1 is SEHNR and CDR2 FQNEAQ (reference sequence). The CDR3 has 13 amino acids. The ends were cut back, 1 base at V and 4 bases at J, with 7 bases in the middle. In DNA, the CDR3 is TGTGCCAGCAGCTTAGGGGAGAGCTATGGCTACACCTTC. Translation: CASSLGESYGYTF.

This clone was detected only once. This chain uses TRBV7-9 with TRBJ1-4; 8 positions match TRBD1. The J segment lost 7 bases and the V segment lost 6 bases, leaving 1 base of the junction unmatched. The CDR3 totals 12 residues. CDR1 and CDR2 (germline): SEHNR, FQNEAQ (reference sequence). The CDR3 region is CASRDRGEKLFF. Written as DNA, the CDR3 is TGTGCCAGCAGAGACAGGGGTGAAAAACTGTTTTTT. The full variable domain, its missing parts supplied by reference TRBV7-9 and TRBJ1-4, is DTGVSQNPRHKITKRGQNVTFRCDPISEHNRLYWYRQTLGQGPEFLTYFQNEAQLEKSRLLSDRFSAERPKGSFSTLEIQRTEQGDSAMYLCASRDRGEKLFFGSGTQLSVL.

The genes are TRBV4-3 and TRBJ2-1; 8 positions agree with TRBD2. Germline V lookup: CDR1 LGHNA, CDR2 YSLEER. Trimming at V came to 0 bases and at J to 0 bases, leaving 7 bases not matched to a gene. The CDR3 is 18 residues long. Here the CDR3 DNA reads TGCGCCAGCAGCCAAGATGGGCTAGCGGGTGTCTCCTACAATGAGCAGTTCTTC. Protein product: CASSQDGLAGVSYNEQFF.

The chain is built from TRBV12-5 and TRBJ2-2; 7 bases map to TRBD2. V lost 7 bases to trimming and J lost 4 bases; unmatched junction nucleotides: 6. CDR3 length: 14 amino acids. Germline V CDR1 and CDR2: LGHNT, FRNRAP. As DNA, the CDR3 is TGTGCTAGTGCCTTCACGGGGGGCACCGGGGAGCTGTTTTTT. Protein product: CASAFTGGTGELFF.

The chain carries TRBV29-1 and TRBJ1-3, with TRBD1 identical over 8 bases. Germline-derived CDR1 and CDR2 are SQVTM and ANQGSEA. The V segment lost 0 bases and the J segment 1 base; nucleotides outside the gene matches: 5. This CDR3 is built from 16 residues. As DNA, the CDR3 is TGCAGCGTTGAAGATATAACAGGGGGATCTGGAAACACCATATATTTT. Its translation is CSVEDITGGSGNTIYF. Full variable domain (outside the CDR3, taken from reference TRBV29-1 and TRBJ1-3): SAVISQKPSRDICQRGTSLTIQCQVDSQVTMMFWYRQQPGQSLTLIATANQGSEATYESGFVIDKFPISRPNLTFSTLTVSNMSPEDSSIYLCSVEDITGGSGNTIYFGEGSWLTVV.

The chain carries TRBV12-5 and TRBJ2-7; no reliable D call. Germline CDR1 is LGHNT and CDR2 is FRNRAP. The CDR3 loop spans 15 amino acids. Trimming removed 7 bases at V and 4 bases at J, with 20 bases between. This CDR3 is CASAISRFPHYEQYF. The CDR3 bases are TGTGCTAGTGCCATTAGTAGGTTCCCACATTACGAGCAGTACTTC.

This chain links TRBV18 with TRBJ1-4; possibly TRBD1 for D (6 bases). There are 15 residues in the CDR3. The V end was cut by 1 base, the J end by 7 bases, with 13 bases between. Germline V CDR1 and CDR2: KGHSH, LQKENI. CDR3 sequence (DNA): TGTGCCAGCTCACCACAACAGGGTCAGACTGAAAAACTGTTTTTT. This translates into CASSPQQGQTEKLFF.

This sequence joins TRBV15 and TRBJ1-2, with D maybe TRBD1 (6 bases). Germline assignment: CDR1 LNHNV and CDR2 YYDKDF (reference sequence). V shed 1 base and J shed 5 bases, with 14 bases lying between them. The CDR3 sequence is 15 residues long. DNA for the CDR3: TGTGCCACCAGCAGAGTAGGGGACACTATGTATGGCTACACCTTC. This translates into CATSRVGDTMYGYTF.

The chain has TRBV6-1 and TRBJ1-2; D gene unclear. V was pared by 3 bases and J by 2 bases, with 10 bases between. The germline gives CDR1 MNHNS, CDR2 SASEGT. The CDR3 spans 14 residues. The CDR3 DNA sequence: TGTGCCAGCAGTGAGTTTGGCGGAAACTATGGCTACACCTTC. As protein: CASSEFGGNYGYTF.